The rows below give T cell receptor beta chains drawn from one sample of a study of T cell responses to AZD1222 COVID-19 vaccine. Produced via immunoSEQ multiplex PCR; TCRdb's table is partial and in-frame only. Among approximately 70,000 clones listed, 85% were seen once. Sequencing was performed on peripheral blood, taken on day 0 of AZD1222 vaccination. Every receptor here comes from an adult in good health. CDR3s include the opening cysteine and the closing phenylalanine or tryptophan. Each record gives: D gene, J gene, clone size, V gene, CDR3 DNA, CDR3 protein. D genes are given only for firm matches. Expanded clones are given a class, and other clones once, few, many or no size at all.

d_gene: -
j_gene: TRBJ2-1
abundance: -
v_gene: TRBV5-1
CDR3nt: TGCGCCAGCAGCCTGGACCGCGGTCCTGAGCAGTTCTTC
CDR3aa: CASSLDRGPEQFF

d_gene: -
j_gene: TRBJ2-3
abundance: -
v_gene: TRBV29-1
CDR3nt: TGCAGCGTTGCCTCCGGGACCCGCACAGATACGCAGTATTTT
CDR3aa: CSVASGTRTDTQYF

d_gene: -
j_gene: TRBJ1-3
abundance: -
v_gene: TRBV6-5
CDR3nt: TGTGCCAGCAGTTCCGGTGGGACGAAAAACACCATATATTTT
CDR3aa: CASSSGGTKNTIYF

d_gene: -
j_gene: TRBJ1-2
abundance: -
v_gene: TRBV6-5
CDR3nt: TGTGCCAGCAGTTCGCAGGGCCATGGCTACACCTTC
CDR3aa: CASSSQGHGYTF

d_gene: -
j_gene: TRBJ2-5
abundance: -
v_gene: TRBV5-4
CDR3nt: TGTGCCGGTCGTAAGGGCCAAGAGACCCAGTACTTC
CDR3aa: CAGRKGQETQYF

d_gene: -
j_gene: TRBJ1-6
abundance: -
v_gene: TRBV5-1
CDR3nt: TGCGCCAGCAGCTTCACAGCTAGCTCCTATAATTCACCCCTCCACTTT
CDR3aa: CASSFTASSYNSPLHF

d_gene: -
j_gene: TRBJ1-1
abundance: -
v_gene: TRBV2
CDR3nt: TGTGCCAGCGTGGGTGATACCCTGAGCACTGAAGCTTTCTTT
CDR3aa: CASVGDTLSTEAFF

d_gene: -
j_gene: TRBJ1-1
abundance: -
v_gene: TRBV19
CDR3nt: TGTGCCAGTACAGGCGTGGGAGGATATGAAGCTTTCTTT
CDR3aa: CASTGVGGYEAFF

d_gene: -
j_gene: TRBJ1-2
abundance: -
v_gene: TRBV4-2
CDR3nt: TGTGCCAGCAGCCAAAGGGCAGATCAAAACTATGGCTACACCTTC
CDR3aa: CASSQRADQNYGYTF

d_gene: -
j_gene: TRBJ2-4
abundance: -
v_gene: TRBV5-6
CDR3nt: TGTGCCAGCAGCTTGGCAGGAACCAAAAACATTCAGTACTTC
CDR3aa: CASSLAGTKNIQYF

d_gene: TRBD1
j_gene: TRBJ1-2
abundance: -
v_gene: TRBV10-3
CDR3nt: TGTGCCATCAGTGGCCCGACAGGGCAAAACTATGGCTACACCTTC
CDR3aa: CAISGPTGQNYGYTF

d_gene: -
j_gene: TRBJ2-2
abundance: -
v_gene: TRBV18
CDR3nt: TGTGCCAGCTCACCACCGTCCGACGGCGCCGGGGAGCTGTTTTTT
CDR3aa: CASSPPSDGAGELFF

d_gene: TRBD1
j_gene: TRBJ2-7
abundance: few
v_gene: TRBV7-2
CDR3nt: TGTGCCAGCAGCGTTTACAGGGGTAGCTACGAGCAGTACTTC
CDR3aa: CASSVYRGSYEQYF

d_gene: -
j_gene: TRBJ1-4
abundance: -
v_gene: TRBV9
CDR3nt: TGTGCCAGTCCTACATCTGACTGTGAAAAACTGTTTTTT
CDR3aa: CASPTSDCEKLFF

d_gene: -
j_gene: TRBJ1-3
abundance: -
v_gene: TRBV19
CDR3nt: TGTGCCAGTAGTCCCCTAGGCGGAGCGGTCTCTGGAAACACCATATATTTT
CDR3aa: CASSPLGGAVSGNTIYF

d_gene: TRBD1
j_gene: TRBJ2-5
abundance: -
v_gene: TRBV11-2
CDR3nt: TGTGCCAGCAGACAACCCACAGGGGGAGGAGAGACCCAGTACTTC
CDR3aa: CASRQPTGGGETQYF

d_gene: TRBD1
j_gene: TRBJ1-2
abundance: -
v_gene: TRBV6-2/TRBV6-3
CDR3nt: TGTGCCAGCAGTTACTCGAAGCGGGACAGCTATGGCTACACCTTC
CDR3aa: CASSYSKRDSYGYTF

d_gene: TRBD2
j_gene: TRBJ2-1
abundance: -
v_gene: TRBV7-3
CDR3nt: TGTGCCAGCAGCTTAACTGGGACTAGCCTCAATGAGCAGTTCTTC
CDR3aa: CASSLTGTSLNEQFF

d_gene: -
j_gene: TRBJ2-1
abundance: once
v_gene: TRBV5-1
CDR3nt: TGCGCCAGCAGCTTGGGTAGGGGGACCGTCTACAATGAGCAGTTCTTC
CDR3aa: CASSLGRGTVYNEQFF

d_gene: -
j_gene: TRBJ2-7
abundance: -
v_gene: TRBV11-2
CDR3nt: TGTGCCAGCAGCCGGGACCCCTTTTACGAGCAGTACTTC
CDR3aa: CASSRDPFYEQYF

d_gene: -
j_gene: TRBJ1-1
abundance: -
v_gene: TRBV15
CDR3nt: TGTGCCACCAGCAGACCGGGACCGGGGAACACTGAAGCTTTCTTT
CDR3aa: CATSRPGPGNTEAFF

d_gene: -
j_gene: TRBJ1-1
abundance: -
v_gene: TRBV11-3
CDR3nt: TGTGCCAGCAGCTTAGCGGGGAACCCTGAAGCTTTCTTT
CDR3aa: CASSLAGNPEAFF

d_gene: TRBD1
j_gene: TRBJ2-5
abundance: -
v_gene: TRBV29-1
CDR3nt: TGCAGCGTTGATAGGGGGCGCCGAGAGACCCAGTACTTC
CDR3aa: CSVDRGRRETQYF

d_gene: -
j_gene: TRBJ2-2
abundance: -
v_gene: TRBV4-2
CDR3nt: TGTGCCAGCAGCCAAGTAGGCTTCGGCGGGGAGCTGTTTTTT
CDR3aa: CASSQVGFGGELFF

d_gene: -
j_gene: TRBJ1-5
abundance: -
v_gene: TRBV12-3/TRBV12-4
CDR3nt: TGTGCCAGCAGGAGGGGGGTTCAGCCCCAGCATTTT
CDR3aa: CASRRGVQPQHF

d_gene: -
j_gene: TRBJ1-1
abundance: -
v_gene: TRBV5-1
CDR3nt: TGCGCCAGCAGCTTGGCCACGGGGCTTATGAACACTGAAGCTTTCTTT
CDR3aa: CASSLATGLMNTEAFF

d_gene: -
j_gene: TRBJ1-2
abundance: -
v_gene: TRBV9
CDR3nt: TGTGCCAGCAGCGTAAGGGGGGCATATGGCTACACCTTC
CDR3aa: CASSVRGAYGYTF

d_gene: -
j_gene: TRBJ1-3
abundance: -
v_gene: TRBV7-9
CDR3nt: TGTGCCAGCAGCCACCAAATATCGACAGTCGGAAACACCATATATTTT
CDR3aa: CASSHQISTVGNTIYF

d_gene: -
j_gene: TRBJ1-5
abundance: -
v_gene: TRBV6-5
CDR3nt: TGTGCCAGGTCGTTCGGTCAGCCCCAGCATTTT
CDR3aa: CARSFGQPQHF

d_gene: -
j_gene: TRBJ1-1
abundance: -
v_gene: TRBV20-1
CDR3nt: TGCAGTGCCTCGATGAACACTGAAGCTTTCTTT
CDR3aa: CSASMNTEAFF

d_gene: TRBD1
j_gene: TRBJ1-3
abundance: -
v_gene: TRBV15
CDR3nt: TGTGCCACCAGCAGAGTTGACAGGGGAGCAGGAAACACCATATATTTT
CDR3aa: CATSRVDRGAGNTIYF

d_gene: -
j_gene: TRBJ1-1
abundance: -
v_gene: TRBV6-5
CDR3nt: TGTGCCAGCACTGGGAGGGTTTATTTTGAAGCTTTCTTT
CDR3aa: CASTGRVYFEAFF

d_gene: -
j_gene: TRBJ1-1
abundance: once
v_gene: TRBV12-5
CDR3nt: TGTGCTAGTGGTTTCAACACTGAAGCTTTCTTT
CDR3aa: CASGFNTEAFF

d_gene: -
j_gene: TRBJ2-5
abundance: -
v_gene: TRBV11-2
CDR3nt: TGTGCCAGCAGCTCCAGATACCGGGACGGCCTCGTTCAGTACTTC
CDR3aa: CASSSRYRDGLVQYF

d_gene: -
j_gene: TRBJ1-1
abundance: -
v_gene: TRBV14
CDR3nt: TGTGCCAGCAGCCCATTGTCAGGGGAAGCTTTCTTT
CDR3aa: CASSPLSGEAFF

d_gene: -
j_gene: TRBJ1-4
abundance: few
v_gene: TRBV11-2
CDR3nt: TGTGCCAGCAGCTCCATTCGAGACGGAAAACTGTTTTTT
CDR3aa: CASSSIRDGKLFF

d_gene: -
j_gene: TRBJ2-6
abundance: -
v_gene: TRBV6-5
CDR3nt: TGTGCCAGCACTCGGGGGTTCCCTGGGGCCAACGTCCTGACTTTC
CDR3aa: CASTRGFPGANVLTF

d_gene: -
j_gene: TRBJ1-2
abundance: -
v_gene: TRBV19
CDR3nt: TGTGCCAGTAGTAGGTCAGACAGGATCCTCCTTGGTGGCTACACCTTC
CDR3aa: CASSRSDRILLGGYTF

d_gene: -
j_gene: TRBJ1-2
abundance: -
v_gene: TRBV12-3/TRBV12-4
CDR3nt: TGTGCCAGCAGTTTAGGTAGTAACTATGGCTACACCTTC
CDR3aa: CASSLGSNYGYTF

d_gene: TRBD1
j_gene: TRBJ1-5
abundance: -
v_gene: TRBV27
CDR3nt: TGTGCCAGCAGTTTATGGGGGGGGACAGGGAACAATCAGCCCCAGCATTTT
CDR3aa: CASSLWGGTGNNQPQHF

d_gene: -
j_gene: TRBJ1-3
abundance: -
v_gene: TRBV30
CDR3nt: TGTGCCTGGGGGGGACTGACCTCTGGAAACACCATATATTTT
CDR3aa: CAWGGLTSGNTIYF

d_gene: TRBD1
j_gene: TRBJ1-5
abundance: -
v_gene: TRBV27
CDR3nt: TGTGCCAGCAGTTCGGCAGGGGGCGAGATTTATCAGCCCCAGCATTTT
CDR3aa: CASSSAGGEIYQPQHF

d_gene: -
j_gene: TRBJ2-1
abundance: -
v_gene: TRBV6-5
CDR3nt: TGTGCCAGCAATCCACGAAGGGGTGAGCAGTTCTTC
CDR3aa: CASNPRRGEQFF

d_gene: TRBD1
j_gene: TRBJ2-1
abundance: few
v_gene: TRBV7-9
CDR3nt: TGTGCCAGCAGCCCCCGACAGGGAGAGGTAGATGAGCAGTTCTTC
CDR3aa: CASSPRQGEVDEQFF

d_gene: TRBD2
j_gene: TRBJ2-3
abundance: -
v_gene: TRBV12-5
CDR3nt: TGTGCTAGTGGTTTGACGGCTAGCGGGAGGGGCACAGATACGCAGTATTTT
CDR3aa: CASGLTASGRGTDTQYF

d_gene: TRBD2
j_gene: TRBJ2-3
abundance: -
v_gene: TRBV5-4
CDR3nt: TGTGCCAGCAGCTTGGTGGGCGGGGGTGCAGATACGCAGTATTTT
CDR3aa: CASSLVGGGADTQYF

d_gene: TRBD1
j_gene: TRBJ1-2
abundance: -
v_gene: TRBV5-4
CDR3nt: TGTGCCAGCAGCTCAGGGGGCGGGTATGGCTACACCTTC
CDR3aa: CASSSGGGYGYTF

d_gene: TRBD1
j_gene: TRBJ2-2
abundance: -
v_gene: TRBV27
CDR3nt: TGTGCCAGCAGTTTGCTTCGGACAGGGAGGTTGGCCGGGGAGCTGTTTTTT
CDR3aa: CASSLLRTGRLAGELFF

d_gene: -
j_gene: TRBJ2-2
abundance: -
v_gene: TRBV21-1
CDR3nt: TGTGCCAGCAGCCCCCGGGACAGCACGAACACCGGGGAGCTGTTTTTT
CDR3aa: CASSPRDSTNTGELFF

d_gene: -
j_gene: TRBJ2-7
abundance: -
v_gene: TRBV5-1
CDR3nt: TGCGCCAGCAGCTCGGGCGACGGTACTTACGAGCAGTACTTC
CDR3aa: CASSSGDGTYEQYF